This T cell receptor beta chain was sequenced in a study of blood T cell repertoires in COVID-19. Overall study: Nucleic acid was either cDNA or gDNA, and it came from T cells, B-cell-depleted T cells, or PBMCs.

Germline loops: CDR1 SGHAT, CDR2 FQNNGV. CDR3 length: 14 amino acids. Between the trimmed V and J ends, which lost 1 base and 3 bases, there was a span of 9 bases. Authors' methods: Amplification of reference gene primers provided the estimated nucleated cell counts. The repertoire was sequenced with immunoSEQ multiplex PCR; TCRdb's copy has only in-frame clones and lacks some. Clonal size and the V and J genes are those of that table, whereas D and trimming came from the DNA. The sample contains 200,000 to 300,000 clones, approximately 83% of which appear only once. This clone appeared a single time.

The clonotype was recovered from a human donor in a cohort sampled during active COVID-19. Sequencing was performed on peripheral blood. This chain links TRBV11-2 with TRBJ1-1; a weak D match, TRBD1 (6 bases). Here the CDR3 DNA reads TGTGCCAGCAGCTTAGGACCAGGGGACACTGAAGCTTTCTTT. It is translated as CASSLGPGDTEAFF. The full variable domain, with the rest looked up from reference TRBV11-2 and TRBJ1-1, is EAGVAQSPRYKIIEKRQSVAFWCNPISGHATLYWYQQILGQGPKLLIQFQNNGVVDDSQLPKDRFSAERLKGVDSTLKIQPAKLEDSAVYLCASSLGPGDTEAFFGQGTRLTVV.